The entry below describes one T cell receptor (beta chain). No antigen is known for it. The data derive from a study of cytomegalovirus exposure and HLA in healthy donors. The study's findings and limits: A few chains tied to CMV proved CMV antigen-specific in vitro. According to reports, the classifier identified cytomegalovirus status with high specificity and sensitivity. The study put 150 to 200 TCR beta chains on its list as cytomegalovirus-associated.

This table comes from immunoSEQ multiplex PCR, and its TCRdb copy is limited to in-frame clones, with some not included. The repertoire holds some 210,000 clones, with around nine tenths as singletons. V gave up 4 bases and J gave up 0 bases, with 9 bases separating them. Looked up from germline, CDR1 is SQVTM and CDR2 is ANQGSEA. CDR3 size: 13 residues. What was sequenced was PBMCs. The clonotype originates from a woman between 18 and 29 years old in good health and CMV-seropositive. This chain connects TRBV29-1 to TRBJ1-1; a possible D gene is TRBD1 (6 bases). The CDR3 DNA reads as TGCAGCGTTGGACAGGTCCTGAACACTGAAGCTTTCTTT. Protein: CSVGQVLNTEAFF.